A single sample gave rise to the 4 T cell receptor beta chains below, sequenced in a study of human T cells and chemical hapten exposure. TCRdb ran MiXCR on the RACE reads and lists one entry per CDR3 protein. The sample yields approximately 73,000 distinct CDR3 sequences, 10% seen once. Time point reported: patch test 1, 2 weeks after DPC sensitization. Treatment given: therapeutic diphenylcyclopropenone sensitization with weekly scalp DPC. The input for sequencing was whole blood, taken in connection with sensitization to the hapten diphenylcyclopropenone (DPC). Receptors originate from a woman between 50 and 59 years old with alopecia areata. Some clones in this sample may be carry-over from other donors' samples.

This clonotype was observed at least ten times. This chain uses TRBV6-6 with TRBJ2-4; D uncertain. The CDR3 consists of 13 residues. CDR1 and CDR2 (germline): MNHNY, SVGAGI (reference sequence). The ends were cut back, 3 bases at V and 5 bases at J, with 8 bases in the middle. The CDR3 here is CASSYRTQNIQYF. Written as DNA, the CDR3 is TGTGCCAGCAGTTATAGGACGCAAAACATTCAGTACTTC.

The J gene is TRBJ2-3, the V gene TRBV7-9; the match to TRBD1 covers 10 bases. V shed 2 bases and J 3 bases; nucleotides not matched to a gene: 2. The CDR3 covers 15 residues. Looked up from germline, CDR1 is SEHNR and CDR2 is FQNEAQ (reference sequence). CDR3 nucleotides: TGTGCCAGCAGCTTACGGGACAGGGGTACAGATACGCAGTATTTT. Its translation is CASSLRDRGTDTQYF. The full variable domain, completed using reference TRBV7-9 and TRBJ2-3, is DTGVSQNPRHKITKRGQNVTFRCDPISEHNRLYWYRQTLGQGPEFLTYFQNEAQLEKSRLLSDRFSAERPKGSFSTLEIQRTEQGDSAMYLCASSLRDRGTDTQYFGPGTRLTVL.

This sequence joins TRBV7-6 and TRBJ2-3, with 11 bases that match TRBD1. V lost 5 bases and J lost 2; bases outside the gene matches: 6. The CDR3 covers 16 residues. The V gene's germline CDR1 is SGHVS and CDR2 FNYEAQ. DNA of the CDR3: TGTGCCAGCAGCCGCGGGACAGGGGGGGTCACAGATACGCAGTATTTT. Translating it yields CASSRGTGGVTDTQYF.

CDR3 amino acids: CAWSRRSGANVLTF. In DNA form, the CDR3 reads TGTGCCTGGAGTCGTCGGTCCGGGGCCAACGTCCTGACTTTC. V is TRBV30 and J is TRBJ2-6; D is unclear. Looked up from germline, CDR1 is GTSNPN and CDR2 is SVGIG (reference sequence). This CDR3 has 14 residues. V was clipped by 2 bases and J by 4 bases, with 9 bases between them.